The 30 T cell receptor beta chains listed next were all sequenced from one sample in a study of T-cell reconstitution after alpha-beta-depleted transplantation in children. Construction of the TCRbeta library involved unique molecular identifiers. TCRdb reprocessed the PCR reads via MiXCR and lists one record per CDR3 protein. This table has 250,000 to 400,000 distinct CDR3 sequences, around 25% appearing once. The sequences come from PBMCs, mostly from graft donor cells, collected 180 days after TCRalphabeta/CD19-depleted stem cell transplant. The receptors were sampled from a male patient aged 10 to 17 who had a stem cell transplant for acute lymphoblastic leukemia, so the T cells may come from the graft donor.

This clonotype was counted only a few times. The CDR3 DNA is TGTGCCAGCAGCCGGACTAGTGACAAAAAGACGCAGTATTTT. Its translation: CASSRTSDKKTQYF. The rearrangement joins TRBV12-3 or TRBV12-4 to TRBJ2-3; 7 nucleotides agree with TRBD2. The CDR3 runs 14 residues. V shed 6 bases and J 9 bases; nucleotides not matched to a gene: 12.

The V call is TRBV7-3, the J call TRBJ2-2; D is perhaps TRBD2 (5 bases). Trimming cost V 1 base and J 2 bases, with 11 bases left between them. The germline gives CDR1 SGHTA, CDR2 FQGTGA. The CDR3 consists of 16 residues. CDR3 sequence reads: CASSLNASPNTGELFF. In DNA form, the CDR3 reads TGTGCCAGCAGCTTAAATGCTAGCCCAAACACCGGGGAGCTGTTTTTT.

This chain connects TRBV6-5 to TRBJ1-1; D gene ambiguous. Germline CDR1 reads MNHEY; CDR2 reads SVGAGI. The germline V and J ends were trimmed by 2 bases and 5 bases, with 9 bases remaining between them. The CDR3 contains 13 residues. The CDR3 loop reads CASSYRPETEAFF. CDR3 in DNA: TGTGCCAGCAGTTACAGACCGGAAACTGAAGCTTTCTTT.

In this sample, this clonotype turned up a few times. The chain couples TRBV20-1 to TRBJ1-1, with 7 nucleotides matching TRBD1. Germline values: CDR1 DFQATT, CDR2 SNEGSKA (reference sequence). The CDR3 is made up of 14 amino acids. With V trimmed by 0 bases and J by 5 bases, 6 bases remained unmatched. The CDR3 reads CSAREWTQGTEAFF. CDR3 nucleotides: TGCAGTGCTAGAGAGTGGACACAGGGGACTGAAGCTTTCTTT.

The chain links TRBV18 to TRBJ2-3; 12 bases map to TRBD2. Unmatched junction bases numbered 8, after V lost 1 base and J lost 3 bases. CDR1 is KGHSH and CDR2 is LQKENI in the germline V gene. The CDR3 has 18 residues. Here the CDR3 reads CASSPRLAGGPGTDTQYF. CDR3 nucleotide sequence: TGTGCCAGCTCACCACGGCTAGCGGGAGGGCCAGGTACAGATACGCAGTATTTT.

This clonotype was observed a handful of times. V gene TRBV20-1 combines with J gene TRBJ2-7; D is possibly TRBD1 (6 bases). The germline CDR1 and CDR2 sequences are DFQATT and SNEGSKA (reference sequence). The V gene lost 3 bases and the J gene lost 7 bases, with 19 bases spanning the gap. This CDR3 region has 14 residues. CDR3 nucleotide sequence: TGCAGTGCTAGCCAGACAGGAAGAACGGAGGAGCAGTACTTC. Translating gives CSASQTGRTEEQYF.

Concerning this clonotype itself: A much larger clonotype is one base distant, so this may be a read error. In nucleotides, the CDR3 is TGCGCCAGCAGCTTGATCGGGAGGGCCCCTAACAATGAGCAGTCCTTC. This gives the protein CASSLIGRAPNNEQSF. The chain recombines TRBV5-1 with TRBJ2-1; 8 bases match TRBD2. This CDR3 has 16 amino acids. CDR1 and CDR2 from the germline V gene are SGHRS and YFSETQ.

The gene calls are TRBV7-2 and TRBJ2-7; 7 bases are a match to TRBD2. The CDR3 is 16 amino acids. Per germline, CDR1 SGHTA and CDR2 FQGNSA. Unmatched junction bases numbered 11, after V lost 2 bases and J lost 4 bases. The CDR3 DNA reads TGTGCCAGCAGCTTATCTGGGCTAGCGGTAGGGTACGAGCAGTACTTC. Protein: CASSLSGLAVGYEQYF.

This clonotype was counted between two and nine times. The chain links TRBV29-1 to TRBJ2-3, with TRBD2 matching over 8 bases. Germline loops: CDR1 SQVTM, CDR2 ANQGSEA. The CDR3 covers 15 residues. The J segment lost 2 bases and the V segment lost 5 bases, leaving 9 bases of the junction unmatched. In nucleotides, the CDR3 is TGCAGCGTTAGGCCCAGCGGGAGTTACACAGATACGCAGTATTTT. Translated: CSVRPSGSYTDTQYF.

The chain couples TRBV7-7 to TRBJ2-3; D call uncertain. Germline CDR1 reads SSHAT; CDR2 reads FNYEAQ (reference sequence). CDR3 size: 13 residues. V was clipped by 4 bases and J by 1 base, with 6 bases between them. CDR3 in DNA: TGTGCCAGCAGCTCGGACCGCACAGATACGCAGTATTTT. Translated, it gives CASSSDRTDTQYF.

In its sample, this clonotype was seen a few times. This rearrangement joins TRBV6-1 to TRBJ1-2; TRBD1 matches at 9 bases. The CDR3 is 14 amino acids. CDR1 and CDR2 from the germline V gene are MNHNS and SASEGT. V dropped 3 bases and J dropped 5; count of bases not matched to a gene: 4. DNA of the CDR3: TGTGCCAGCAGTGATGCCGGGACAGGGTATGGCTACACCTTC. It encodes CASSDAGTGYGYTF.

This clonotype was picked up a small number of times. The rearrangement links TRBV6-5 to TRBJ2-1, with D possibly being TRBD1 or TRBD2 (5 bases each). Germline V gives CDR1 MNHEY, CDR2 SVGAGI. This CDR3 is 14 amino acids long. Trimming stripped 3 bases from V and 5 bases from J, with 11 bases between. CDR3 in DNA: TGTGCCAGCAGTTATCCGGGACCCAACAATGAGCAGTTCTTC. Protein: CASSYPGPNNEQFF.

The chain links TRBV25-1 to TRBJ1-1; 7 bases line up with TRBD1. From germline, CDR1 is MGHDK and CDR2 SYGVNS. This CDR3 is built from 13 residues. V gave up 9 bases and J gave up 0 bases; unmatched junction bases: 4. CDR3 nucleotide sequence: TGTGCCAGTCAGGACAGGTTGAACACTGAAGCTTTCTTT. It is translated as CASQDRLNTEAFF.

This clonotype was seen only a few times. V is TRBV24-1 and J is TRBJ2-5; no clear D. Germline V gene sequence: CDR1 KGHDR, CDR2 SFDVKD. V lost 0 bases and J lost 4, with 2 bases in between. The CDR3 has 12 residues. CDR3 sequence (DNA): TGTGCCACCAGTGATTTGGGAGAGACCCAGTACTTC. Residues: CATSDLGETQYF.

This clonotype has only a few counts. CDR3 DNA sequence: TGTGCCAGCAGCTTGGGGTTGGCAGGGAGGAACACTGAAGCTTTCTTT. Protein sequence: CASSLGLAGRNTEAFF. This chain joins TRBV5-6 and TRBJ1-1; D possibly corresponds to TRBD1 (5 bases). This CDR3 region has 16 residues. CDR1 SGHDT and CDR2 YYEEEE come from the germline V gene. V was clipped by 0 bases and J by 1 base, with 13 bases between them.

This clonotype has more than one count but fewer than ten. The chain joins TRBV15 to TRBJ2-1; weak D call: TRBD1 (5 bases). V was cut by 2 bases and J by 9 bases, with 8 bases left in between. The CDR3 loop spans 12 amino acids. The germline V gene encodes CDR1 LNHNV and CDR2 YYDKDF (reference sequence). The CDR3 protein is CATSRQGFEQFF. Written as DNA, the CDR3 is TGTGCCACCAGCAGACAGGGTTTTGAGCAGTTCTTC.

The chain combines TRBV12-3 or TRBV12-4 with TRBJ2-1; the match to TRBD2 covers 10 bases. The CDR3 runs 14 residues. V lost 5 bases, J lost 9 bases, and 7 bases stayed unmatched. CDR3 sequence: CASSSGRADGEQFF. The CDR3 DNA reads as TGTGCCAGCAGTAGCGGGAGGGCTGATGGTGAGCAGTTCTTC.

This chain links TRBV29-1 with TRBJ2-1; TRBD2 matches at 9 bases. The V and J ends lost 8 bases and 0 bases, in that order; junction bases with no gene match: 8. Looked up from germline, CDR1 is SQVTM and CDR2 is ANQGSEA. The CDR3 has 15 amino acids. The CDR3 loop is CSCGSGSFSYNEQFF. In nucleotides, the CDR3 is TGCAGCTGTGGTAGCGGGAGTTTCTCCTACAATGAGCAGTTCTTC.

The V and J genes are TRBV27 and TRBJ1-2, with D perhaps matching TRBD1 (6 bases). The germline V and J ends were trimmed by 6 bases and 5 bases, with 22 bases remaining between them. Looked up from germline, CDR1 is MNHEY and CDR2 is SMNVEV (reference sequence). The CDR3 has 16 residues. The CDR3 sequence: CASSLRGGQGYYGYTF. The CDR3 nucleotides read TGTGCCAGCAGCTTACGGGGGGGGCAGGGCTATTATGGCTACACCTTC.

This clonotype was seen a few times. CDR3 DNA: TGTGCCAGCAGCTTTGGAGCGGGAGGGCGAAATGAGCAGTTCTTC. This codes for CASSFGAGGRNEQFF. The chain joins TRBV11-2 to TRBJ2-1; 10 bases map to TRBD2. CDR3 length: 15 amino acids. V lost 3 bases and J lost 7; bases outside the gene matches: 6. Germline V lookup: CDR1 SGHAT, CDR2 FQNNGV.

This clonotype appeared a few times. The gene calls are TRBV15 and TRBJ2-4, with D possibly TRBD2 on 5 matching bases. The germline CDR1 and CDR2 sequences are LNHNV and YYDKDF (reference sequence). There are 16 residues in the CDR3. The V gene lost 3 bases and the J gene lost 0 bases, with 12 bases spanning the gap. CDR3 residues: CATSRDPGIAKNIQYF. The CDR3 nucleotides read TGTGCCACCAGCAGGGACCCCGGGATAGCCAAAAACATTCAGTACTTC.

Only a few counts were recorded for this clonotype. The genes are TRBV7-2 and TRBJ2-3; 9 bases are shared with TRBD2. The CDR3 loop spans 18 amino acids. Germline CDR1 reads SGHTA; CDR2 reads FQGNSA. Losses at the gene ends were 0 bases for V and 3 bases for J; bases not matched to a gene: 10. CDR3 residues: CASSLAAGGVGLTDTQYF. CDR3 nucleotides: TGTGCCAGCAGCTTAGCGGCGGGAGGGGTTGGGTTGACAGATACGCAGTATTTT.

V is TRBV2 and J is TRBJ2-4, with unresolved D. The V gene lost 5 bases and the J gene lost 0 bases, with 11 bases spanning the gap. CDR3 length: 15 amino acids. Per germline, CDR1 SNHLY and CDR2 FYNNEI. In nucleotides, the CDR3 is TGTGCCAGCAGTCCACTACGGGTAGCCAAAAACATTCAGTACTTC. Its translation: CASSPLRVAKNIQYF. Complete variable domain (other parts from reference TRBV2 and TRBJ2-4): EPEVTQTPSHQVTQMGQEVILRCVPISNHLYFYWYRQILGQKVEFLVSFYNNEISEKSEIFDDQFSVERPDGSNFTLKIRSTKLEDSAMYFCASSPLRVAKNIQYFGAGTRLSVL.

CDR3 DNA: TGTGCCAGCAGCTTAGGCCTGGACATTCAGTACTTC. This sequence encodes CASSLGLDIQYF. This chain joins TRBV13 and TRBJ2-4; D unresolved. The CDR3 sequence is 12 residues long. Trimming removed 0 bases from V and 8 bases from J, with 5 bases in between. Germline lookup yields CDR1 PRHDT and CDR2 FYEKMQ (reference sequence).

The chain has TRBV4-1 and TRBJ2-1; 10 bases map to TRBD2. The V gene end was trimmed by 0 bases and the J gene end by 0 bases; junction bases not matched to a gene: 2. Germline V CDR1 and CDR2: MGHRA, YSYEKL. The CDR3 extends over 17 amino acids. The chain's CDR3 is CASSQEGTSVSYNEQFF. DNA of the CDR3: TGCGCCAGCAGCCAAGAAGGGACTAGCGTCTCCTACAATGAGCAGTTCTTC.

The chain has TRBV6-5 and TRBJ1-6, with D unclear. The germline V gene has CDR1 MNHEY and CDR2 SVGAGI. The CDR3 totals 14 residues. V gave up 0 bases and J gave up 9 bases, with 9 bases separating them. The CDR3 region has the DNA TGTGCCAGCAGTTACTCGAAAGAGAGTTCACCCCTCCACTTT. It specifies CASSYSKESSPLHF.

The genes are TRBV27 and TRBJ2-7, with 13 positions matching TRBD2. Germline V gene data show CDR1 as MNHEY and CDR2 as SMNVEV (reference sequence). The junction had 7 bases not matched to a gene; V was cut back by 4 bases and J by 7 bases. This CDR3 contains 15 residues. Here the CDR3 reads CASSSPTSGGQEQYF. For the CDR3, the DNA is TGTGCCAGCAGTTCTCCGACTAGCGGGGGGCAAGAGCAGTACTTC.

The chain carries TRBV27 and TRBJ2-7; TRBD1 agrees at 7 bases. This CDR3 region has 13 residues. CDR1 and CDR2 from the germline V gene are MNHEY and SMNVEV (reference sequence). J was trimmed by 2 bases and V by 8 bases; bases with no gene match: 6. The DNA of the CDR3 is TGTGCCAGCTCCGATAGGGGGCCCTACGAGCAGTACTTC. Amino acids: CASSDRGPYEQYF.

Only a few counts were recorded for this clonotype. V usage is TRBV5-1 and J usage is TRBJ2-7; D call uncertain. Germline lookup yields CDR1 SGHRS and CDR2 YFSETQ. This CDR3 is 12 amino acids long. V was clipped by 4 bases and J by 7 bases, with 12 bases between them. DNA for the CDR3: TGCGCCAGCAGCCATTCTCGGAAAGAGCAGTACTTC. Residues: CASSHSRKEQYF.

V and J are TRBV27 and TRBJ2-5, with a possible D match to TRBD1 (5 bases). CDR1 MNHEY and CDR2 SMNVEV come from the germline V gene (reference sequence). V lost 4 bases to trimming and J lost 2 bases, with 11 bases between them. The CDR3 has 14 amino acids. The CDR3 DNA follows: TGTGCCAGCAGTTCGTACGACAGTCAAGAGACCCAGTACTTC. Residues: CASSSYDSQETQYF.